One and the same sample provided the 28 T cell receptor beta chains below, sequenced in a study of blood T cells in healthy people across ages. A sample-barcoded 5' primer and a J-beta primer mix were used in a second PCR of about 7 to 12 cycles. TCRdb re-called the 5' RACE reads through MiXCR, storing one row per CDR3 protein. The table lists 1.5 million to 2 million distinct CDR3 sequences, about 39% of them singletons, with under 30% in the top ten. The sample comprised blood. The source of these receptors is a human donor in good health.

With respect to this clonotype: A much bigger clone sits one base away, suggesting this may be a read error. This chain links TRBV29-1 with TRBJ2-7, with 8 bases lining up with TRBD1. The CDR3 length is 14 residues. V shed 4 bases and J 7 bases; nucleotides not matched to a gene: 12. Germline loops: CDR1 SQVTM, CDR2 ANQGSEA. The CDR3, as DNA: TGCAGCGTTGCCTCAGGGGGCCCTTACAATGAGCAGTACTTC. Translated: CSVASGGPYNEQYF.

The V call is TRBV5-1, the J call TRBJ2-1; TRBD2 aligns across 16 bases. This CDR3 comprises 14 residues. V dropped 7 bases and J dropped 12; count of bases not matched to a gene: 7. Germline CDR1 reads SGHRS; CDR2 reads YFSETQ. CDR3 sequence (DNA): TGCGCCAGCCAGTACGGGACTAGCGGGGGGGGGCAGTTCTTC. It is translated as CASQYGTSGGGQFF.

About this clonotype: The germline gene is not matched at one end of the junction; a read error may be the cause. V gene TRBV20-1 combines with J gene TRBJ1-5; D may be TRBD1 (5 bases). CDR3 size: 15 residues. Germline CDR1 reads DFQATT; CDR2 reads SNEGSKA (reference sequence). The CDR3, as DNA: TGCAGCGCTAGAGATTGGGGCCTGACCCATCAGCCCCGGCATTTT. As protein: CSARDWGLTHQPRHF.

This clonotype was seen only a few times. The chain couples TRBV20-1 to TRBJ2-4, with D perhaps TRBD2 (5 bases). The J call is in doubt because the DNA end fits TRBJ2-5 better. Germline V CDR1 and CDR2: DFQATT, SNEGSKA (reference sequence). This CDR3 comprises 14 residues. DNA of the CDR3: TGCAGTGCCCTCCCCGGGTTAGCGCGAGAGACCCAGTACTTC. It yields the protein CSALPGLARETQYF.

The chain is built from TRBV29-1 and TRBJ2-1, with 14 bases aligning to TRBD2. Germline CDR1 SQVTM, CDR2 ANQGSEA. V gave up 7 bases and J gave up 5 bases; unmatched junction bases: 10. The length of the CDR3 is 16 residues. Written as DNA, the CDR3 is TGCAGCGCCTCTCAAAGGACTAGCGGGAGGAACAATGAGCAGTTCTTC. It specifies CSASQRTSGRNNEQFF.

The chain uses TRBV5-1 and TRBJ2-5; tentatively, D is TRBD2 (6 bases). The CDR3 is 16 residues long. Per the germline V gene, CDR1 is SGHRS and CDR2 is YFSETQ. Between the trimmed V and J ends, which lost 4 bases and 11 bases, there was a span of 27 bases. CDR3 nucleotide sequence: TGCGCCAGCAGCCAGACTAGTGGGGGTAACTACAATGAGCAGTACTTC. This codes for CASSQTSGGNYNEQYF.

The V gene is TRBV6-5, the J gene TRBJ2-5, with TRBD1 matching 9 bases. CDR1 and CDR2 (germline): MNHEY, SVGAGI. Unmatched junction bases numbered 8, after V lost 6 bases and J lost 6 bases. This CDR3 is 14 amino acids long. CDR3 coding DNA: TGTGCCAGCAGACCCGGACAGGGGTTCCAGACCCAGTACTTC. As protein: CASRPGQGFQTQYF.

A note on this clonotype: An end of the junction differs from the germline gene, which may be a read error. The J gene is TRBJ1-2, the V gene TRBV28; possibly TRBD1 for D (5 bases). The CDR3 spans 16 residues. CDR1 is MDHEN and CDR2 is SYDVKM in the germline V gene. The DNA of the CDR3 is TGTGCCGGCAGTTTTTCCCGCTACGTGACAGACTATGGCTACACCTTC. It encodes CAGSFSRYVTDYGYTF.

This clonotype was recorded a few times. The chain has TRBV6-5 and TRBJ1-1, with D uncertain. CDR1 and CDR2 (germline): MNHEY, SVGAGI. The CDR3 is made up of 13 amino acids. V shed 6 bases and J shed 3 bases, with 11 bases lying between them. The CDR3 coding sequence is TGTGCCAGCAGAGAGGGCGAGGACACTGAAGCTTTCTTT. Encoded protein: CASREGEDTEAFF.

This clonotype occurred a few times. The rearrangement uses TRBV29-1 and TRBJ2-7, with 7 bases that match TRBD1. The ends lost 7 bases at V and 2 bases at J; junction bases unmatched: 8. This CDR3 spans 13 amino acids. Germline V lookup: CDR1 SQVTM, CDR2 ANQGSEA. The DNA of the CDR3 is TGCAGCGCCTACGGGCAGGGGGCCTACGAGCAGTACTTC. As protein: CSAYGQGAYEQYF.

The rearrangement uses TRBV7-3 and TRBJ2-1; maybe TRBD1 (5 bases). The CDR3 consists of 15 residues. In germline, CDR1 is SGHTA, CDR2 FQGTGA. Trimming shortened V by 3 bases and J by 7 bases, and 16 bases separated the two germline ends. The CDR3 DNA follows: TGTGCCAGCAGCTTTGCCGCAGGGCCTCGTAATGAGCAGTTCTTC. Its protein is CASSFAAGPRNEQFF.

This clonotype was seen only a few times. The chain carries TRBV20-1 and TRBJ1-1, with D perhaps TRBD1 (5 bases). The CDR3 extends over 14 amino acids. Germline V CDR1 and CDR2: DFQATT, SNEGSKA (reference sequence). V shed 6 bases and J shed 0 bases, with 14 bases lying between them. The chain's CDR3 is CSAARGVLNTEAFF. The DNA for the CDR3 is TGCAGTGCCGCGAGAGGGGTCTTGAACACTGAAGCTTTCTTT.

The table lists this clonotype with a few counts. The J gene is TRBJ1-1, the V gene TRBV4-2, with D perhaps TRBD1 (5 bases). CDR1 LGHNA and CDR2 YNFKEQ come from the germline V gene. Trimming removed 0 bases at V and 8 bases at J, with 16 bases between. This CDR3 has 15 residues. CDR3 DNA: TGTGCCAGCAGCCAAGAGGGCTTCGGGGGAGGGGAAGCTTTCTTT. It encodes CASSQEGFGGGEAFF.

This rearrangement joins TRBV7-9 to TRBJ1-1, with 8 nucleotides matching TRBD1. With V trimmed by 5 bases and J by 6 bases, 5 bases remained unmatched. The CDR3 sequence is 13 residues long. Germline lookup yields CDR1 SEHNR and CDR2 FQNEAQ (reference sequence). In DNA form, the CDR3 reads TGTGCCAGCAGCCGACAGGGGAGGGCTGAAGCTTTCTTT. Encoded protein: CASSRQGRAEAFF.

Details on this clonotype: Since a much larger clone is just one base distant, this may be a read error. CDR3 loop: CASSQTGGRGTQYF. The CDR3 DNA is TGTGCTAGCAGCCAGACCGGGGGTAGAGGTACGCAGTATTTT. The chain carries TRBV7-7 and TRBJ2-3, with D possibly matching TRBD2 (6 bases). The CDR3 spans 14 residues. Germline values: CDR1 SSHAT, CDR2 FNYEAQ (reference sequence). The whole variable domain, remainder taken from reference TRBV7-7 and TRBJ2-3, is GAGVSQSPRYKVTKRGQDVTLRCDPISSHATLYWYQQALGQGPEFLTYFNYEAQPDKSGLPSDRFSAERPEGSISTLTIQRTEQRDSAMYRCASSQTGGRGTQYFGPGTRLTVL.

The CDR3 sequence: CASSLGMDLSGANVLTF. Here the CDR3 DNA reads TGTGCCAGCAGCTTGGGTATGGACCTCTCTGGGGCCAACGTCCTGACTTTC. The chain recombines TRBV5-6 with TRBJ2-6; D unresolved. The germline V gene encodes CDR1 SGHDT and CDR2 YYEEEE. The CDR3 consists of 17 residues. V was trimmed by 0 bases and J by 0 bases, leaving 10 bases between them.

The rearrangement uses TRBV6-2 or TRBV6-3 and TRBJ2-1, with a possible D match to TRBD2 (6 bases). V lost 6 bases and J lost 8, with 20 bases in between. There are 15 residues in the CDR3. The germline V gene has CDR1 MNHEY and CDR2 SVGEGT. In DNA form, the CDR3 reads TGTGCCAGCAGCCTGACTAGTTATTCGGAGGATGAGCAGTTCTTC. The encoded protein is CASSLTSYSEDEQFF.

This clonotype has just a few counts. The chain carries TRBV20-1 and TRBJ2-5; TRBD2 matches at 10 bases. With V trimmed by 4 bases and J by 3 bases, 2 bases remained unmatched. This CDR3 contains 13 residues. Germline V gene data show CDR1 as DFQATT and CDR2 as SNEGSKA (reference sequence). CDR3 protein: CSAISGGEETQYF. The CDR3 DNA follows: TGCAGTGCTATAAGCGGGGGGGAAGAGACCCAGTACTTC.

This chain joins TRBV20-1 and TRBJ2-2; D not resolved. In germline, CDR1 is DFQATT, CDR2 SNEGSKA (reference sequence). The CDR3 runs 13 residues. V was cut by 4 bases and J by 1 base, with 7 bases left in between. This CDR3 reads CSAMLENTGELFF. CDR3 DNA sequence: TGCAGTGCTATGCTAGAGAACACCGGGGAGCTGTTTTTT.

The chain carries TRBV20-1 and TRBJ2-1; TRBD2 agrees at 11 bases. The CDR3 sequence is 16 residues long. Germline CDR1 DFQATT, CDR2 SNEGSKA (reference sequence). V dropped 4 bases and J dropped 5; count of bases not matched to a gene: 10. The CDR3: CSAMVSSGGRHNEQFF. DNA of the CDR3: TGCAGTGCTATGGTATCTAGCGGGGGGCGACACAATGAGCAGTTCTTC.

This clonotype was found a few times. This sequence joins TRBV5-1 and TRBJ1-4; possible D gene TRBD1, 5 bases. Germline CDR1 and CDR2: SGHRS and YFSETQ. Trimming cost V 1 base and J 8 bases, with 15 bases left between them. The CDR3 contains 15 residues. The CDR3 DNA follows: TGCGCCAGCAGCTTGAACTCCCAGGGTACGGAAAAACTGTTTTTT. Translating it yields CASSLNSQGTEKLFF.

J is TRBJ2-3 and V is TRBV4-3, with a weak D call TRBD1 (5 bases). The CDR3 is 16 residues long. Trimming pared 0 bases from V and 0 bases from J, leaving 10 bases between. Per germline, CDR1 LGHNA and CDR2 YSLEER. Here the CDR3 DNA reads TGCGCCAGCAGCCAAGAGGGGCTTGGGAGCACAGATACGCAGTATTTT. It is translated as CASSQEGLGSTDTQYF.

This clonotype has only a few counts. The genes are TRBV5-5 and TRBJ2-7, with no clear D. The length of the CDR3 is 11 residues. The germline V and J ends were trimmed by 2 bases and 5 bases, with 5 bases remaining between them. Germline CDR1 and CDR2: SGHKS and YYEKEE (reference sequence). Here the CDR3 DNA reads TGTGCCAGCAGCTTCTTTAACGAGCAGTACTTC. It yields the protein CASSFFNEQYF. The full variable domain, rest sourced from reference TRBV5-5 and TRBJ2-7, is DAGVTQSPTHLIKTRGQQVTLRCSPISGHKSVSWYQQVLGQGPQFIFQYYEKEERGRGNFPDRFSARQFPNYSSELNVNALLLGDSALYLCASSFFNEQYFGPGTRLTVT.

The chain carries TRBV12-3 or TRBV12-4 and TRBJ1-5; 8 nucleotides match TRBD1. The trim removed 4 bases at V and 0 bases at J, leaving 2 bases unmatched. The CDR3 length is 15 residues. DNA of the CDR3: TGTGCCAGCAGTTCCAGGGGGCATAGCAATCAGCCCCAGCATTTT. This gives the protein CASSSRGHSNQPQHF.

This sequence joins TRBV4-1 and TRBJ1-4; D is undetermined. Germline V gives CDR1 MGHRA, CDR2 YSYEKL. The length of the CDR3 is 13 residues. Trimming stripped 1 base from V and 8 bases from J, with 8 bases between. CDR3 DNA sequence: TGCGCCAGCAGCCAAGTAGGCATGGAAAAACTGTTTTTT. Its protein is CASSQVGMEKLFF.

The chain joins TRBV2 to TRBJ1-1; D is perhaps TRBD1 (5 bases). CDR1 SNHLY and CDR2 FYNNEI come from the germline V gene. V was trimmed by 6 bases and J by 4 bases, leaving 12 bases between them. The CDR3 spans 13 residues. CDR3 sequence (DNA): TGTGCCAGCAGAGTAGGGGCCATCACTGAAGCTTTCTTT. Amino acid sequence: CASRVGAITEAFF.

This chain joins TRBV20-1 and TRBJ2-5; 7 nucleotides align to TRBD2. This CDR3 spans 14 amino acids. CDR1 is DFQATT, CDR2 SNEGSKA, per germline (reference sequence). The V segment lost 0 bases and the J segment 5 bases; nucleotides outside the gene matches: 6. The CDR3 coding sequence is TGCAGTGCTAGAGATACTCGGGGGGAGGAGACCCAGTACTTC. Amino acids: CSARDTRGEETQYF.

V usage is TRBV29-1 and J usage is TRBJ2-3; unclear D gene. V was trimmed by 0 bases and J by 10 bases, leaving 17 bases between them. The CDR3 runs to 14 residues. The germline gives CDR1 SQVTM, CDR2 ANQGSEA. The DNA for the CDR3 is TGCAGCGTTGAAGATCAACACCCTGGGAATCCGCAGTATTTT. Protein product: CSVEDQHPGNPQYF.